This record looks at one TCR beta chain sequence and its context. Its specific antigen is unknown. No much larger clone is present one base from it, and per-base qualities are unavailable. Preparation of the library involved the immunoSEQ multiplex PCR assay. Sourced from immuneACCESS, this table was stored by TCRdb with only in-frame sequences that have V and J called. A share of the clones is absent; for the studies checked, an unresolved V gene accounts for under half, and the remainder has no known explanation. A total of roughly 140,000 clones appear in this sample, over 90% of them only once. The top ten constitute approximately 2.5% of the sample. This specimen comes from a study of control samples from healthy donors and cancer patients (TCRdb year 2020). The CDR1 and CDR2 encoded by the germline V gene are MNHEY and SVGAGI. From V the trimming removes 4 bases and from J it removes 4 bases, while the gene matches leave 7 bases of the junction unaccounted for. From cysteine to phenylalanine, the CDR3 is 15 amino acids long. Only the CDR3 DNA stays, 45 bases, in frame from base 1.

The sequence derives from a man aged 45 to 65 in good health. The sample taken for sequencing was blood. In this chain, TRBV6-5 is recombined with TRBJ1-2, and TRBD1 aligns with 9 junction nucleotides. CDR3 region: CASSSRETGGYGYTF. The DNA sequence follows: TGTGCCAGCAGTTCCCGGGAGACAGGGGGCTATGGCTACACCTTC.